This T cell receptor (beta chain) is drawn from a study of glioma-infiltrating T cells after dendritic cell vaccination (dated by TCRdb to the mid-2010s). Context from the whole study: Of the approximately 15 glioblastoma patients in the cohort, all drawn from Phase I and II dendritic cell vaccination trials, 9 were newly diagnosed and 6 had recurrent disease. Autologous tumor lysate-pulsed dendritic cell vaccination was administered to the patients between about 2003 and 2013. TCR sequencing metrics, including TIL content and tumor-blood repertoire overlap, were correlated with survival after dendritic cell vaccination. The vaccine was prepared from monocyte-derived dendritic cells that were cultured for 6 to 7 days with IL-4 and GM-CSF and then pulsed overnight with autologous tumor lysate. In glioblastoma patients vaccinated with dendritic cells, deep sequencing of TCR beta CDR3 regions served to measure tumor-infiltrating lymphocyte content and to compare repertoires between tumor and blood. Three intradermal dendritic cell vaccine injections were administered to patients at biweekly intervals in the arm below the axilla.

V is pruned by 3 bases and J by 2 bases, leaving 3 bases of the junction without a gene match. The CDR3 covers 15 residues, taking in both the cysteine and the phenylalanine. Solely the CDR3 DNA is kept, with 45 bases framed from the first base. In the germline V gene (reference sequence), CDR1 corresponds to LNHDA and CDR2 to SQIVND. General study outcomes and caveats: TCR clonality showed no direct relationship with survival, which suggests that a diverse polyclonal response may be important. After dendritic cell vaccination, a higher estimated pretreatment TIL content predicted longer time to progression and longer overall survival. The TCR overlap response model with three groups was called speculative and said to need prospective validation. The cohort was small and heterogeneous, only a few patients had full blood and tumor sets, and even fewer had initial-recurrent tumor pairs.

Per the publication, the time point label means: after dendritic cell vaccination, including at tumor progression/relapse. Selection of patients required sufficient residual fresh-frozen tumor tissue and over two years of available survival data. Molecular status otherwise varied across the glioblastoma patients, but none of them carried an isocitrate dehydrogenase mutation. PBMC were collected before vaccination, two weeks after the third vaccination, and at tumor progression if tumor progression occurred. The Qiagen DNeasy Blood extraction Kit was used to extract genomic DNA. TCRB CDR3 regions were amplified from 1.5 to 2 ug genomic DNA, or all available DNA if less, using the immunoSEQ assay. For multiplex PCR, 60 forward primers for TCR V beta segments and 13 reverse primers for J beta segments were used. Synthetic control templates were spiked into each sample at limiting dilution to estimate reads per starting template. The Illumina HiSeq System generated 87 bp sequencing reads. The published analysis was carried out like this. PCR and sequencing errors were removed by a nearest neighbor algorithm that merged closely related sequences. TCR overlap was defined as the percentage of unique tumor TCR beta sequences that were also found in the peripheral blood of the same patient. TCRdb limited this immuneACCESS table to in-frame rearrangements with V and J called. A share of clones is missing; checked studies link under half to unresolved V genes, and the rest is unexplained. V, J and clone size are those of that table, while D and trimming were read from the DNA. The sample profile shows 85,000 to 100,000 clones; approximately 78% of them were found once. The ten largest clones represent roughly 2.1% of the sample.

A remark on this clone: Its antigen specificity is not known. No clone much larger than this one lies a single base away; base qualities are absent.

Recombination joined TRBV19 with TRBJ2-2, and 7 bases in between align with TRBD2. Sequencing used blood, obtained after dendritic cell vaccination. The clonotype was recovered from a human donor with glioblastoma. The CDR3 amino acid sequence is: CASSMTSINTGELFF. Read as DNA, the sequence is TGTGCCAGTAGTATGACTAGCATAAACACCGGGGAGCTGTTTTTT. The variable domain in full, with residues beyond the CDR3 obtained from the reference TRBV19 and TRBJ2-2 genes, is DGGITQSPKYLFRKEGQNVTLSCEQNLNHDAMYWYRQDPGQGLRLIYYSQIVNDFQKGDIAEGYSVSREKKESFPLTVTSAQKNPTAFYLCASSMTSINTGELFFGEGSRLTVL.